A selection of T cell receptor beta chains follows, all from one sample in a study of T cell responses to AZD1222 COVID-19 vaccine. TCRdb's copy holds only in-frame clones and misses some; the assay was immunoSEQ multiplex PCR. The top ten clones hold about a third of a sample with 43,000 or so clones, 80% to 95% of them seen once. This sample comprised peripheral blood, obtained 28 days after the second AZD1222 dose. These receptors all stem from an adult who received the AZD1222 COVID-19 vaccine. The CDR3 runs from the conserved cysteine through the conserved F or W. A D gene is named only where the DNA matches it firmly. For some rows the clone size is stated as once, few or many, or as a class when expanded; others skip it.

abundance,j_gene,d_gene,v_gene,CDR3aa,CDR3nt
-,TRBJ2-7,-,TRBV2,CASSESAWPPYEQYF,TGTGCCAGCAGTGAGAGTGCCTGGCCCCCCTACGAGCAGTACTTC
-,TRBJ1-4,TRBD1,TRBV6-5,CASSRTGGAEEKLFF,TGTGCCAGCAGTCGTACAGGGGGCGCAGAGGAAAAACTGTTTTTT
-,TRBJ2-3,-,TRBV4-3,CASSQEGQGTDTQYF,TGCGCCAGCAGCCAAGAAGGGCAGGGTACAGATACGCAGTATTTT
-,TRBJ1-1,TRBD1,TRBV9,CASSVDTGDDTEAFF,TGTGCCAGCAGCGTAGACACAGGGGATGACACTGAAGCTTTCTTT
-,TRBJ2-1,-,TRBV18,CASSLGGRIWDEQFF,TGTGCCAGCTCACTCGGGGGGCGGATTTGGGATGAGCAGTTCTTC
-,TRBJ1-1,-,TRBV9,CASSARTTGNTEAFF,TGTGCCAGCAGCGCGAGAACAACGGGGAACACTGAAGCTTTCTTT
-,TRBJ2-5,-,TRBV7-2,CASSLREGGRVTQYF,TGTGCCAGCAGCTTACGTGAGGGGGGGCGGGTGACCCAGTACTTC
-,TRBJ1-1,-,TRBV10-1,CASSESTGLEKAFF,TGCGCCAGCAGTGAGTCCACAGGCCTCGAGAAAGCTTTCTTT
-,TRBJ2-3,TRBD2,TRBV6-5,CASRAGGRDTQYF,TGTGCCAGCAGAGCGGGGGGGCGGGATACGCAGTATTTT
-,TRBJ2-7,-,TRBV9,CASSLESATYEQYF,TGTGCCAGCAGCCTCGAAAGTGCGACCTACGAGCAGTACTTC
once,TRBJ1-5,-,TRBV6-2/TRBV6-3,CASSYIFGGADSNQPQHF,TGTGCCAGCAGTTACATCTTCGGGGGGGCGGATAGCAATCAGCCCCAGCATTTT
once,TRBJ2-1,-,TRBV11-2,CASRRPRENEQFF,TGTGCCAGCAGAAGACCCAGGGAAAATGAGCAGTTCTTC
-,TRBJ1-3,-,TRBV9,CASSGSTSGGNTIYF,TGTGCCAGCAGCGGTTCAACTAGCGGGGGAAACACCATATATTTT
-,TRBJ1-3,-,TRBV4-3,CASSQVGVSGNTIYF,TGCGCCAGCAGCCAAGTCGGGGTCTCTGGAAACACCATATATTTT
-,TRBJ1-1,-,TRBV10-2,CASSEPGTNTEAFF,TGCGCCAGCAGTGAGCCAGGGACGAACACTGAAGCTTTCTTT
-,TRBJ1-5,TRBD1,TRBV6-5,CASTPSGTGGQPQHF,TGTGCCAGCACCCCCTCCGGGACAGGGGGTCAGCCCCAGCATTTT
-,TRBJ1-3,-,TRBV10-3,CAIKAGSSGNTIYF,TGTGCCATCAAGGCCGGGAGCTCTGGAAACACCATATATTTT
once,TRBJ1-2,-,TRBV3-1/TRBV3-2,CASSQDRVGYGYTF,TGTGCCAGCAGCCAAGACAGGGTGGGCTATGGCTACACCTTC
-,TRBJ2-7,-,TRBV6-2/TRBV6-3,CASSYVRAFVREQYF,TGTGCCAGCAGTTACGTGCGAGCGTTTGTGAGGGAGCAGTACTTC
-,TRBJ1-1,-,TRBV3-1/TRBV3-2,CASSQGDGVNTEAFF,TGTGCCAGCAGCCAAGGGGACGGTGTGAACACTGAAGCTTTCTTT
once,TRBJ1-6,-,TRBV10-3,CAISEGGYVSPLHF,TGTGCCATCAGTGAGGGAGGGTACGTTTCACCCCTCCACTTT
-,TRBJ2-7,TRBD1,TRBV6-5,CASSTQTGLSYEQYF,TGTGCCAGCAGTACCCAGACAGGGTTGTCCTACGAGCAGTACTTC
-,TRBJ1-5,TRBD1,TRBV6-5,CASRFRGLSEPQHF,TGTGCCAGCCGATTTAGGGGGCTCAGTGAGCCCCAGCATTTT
-,TRBJ2-6,-,TRBV15,CATSRDEGLGANVLTF,TGTGCCACCAGCAGAGATGAGGGACTCGGGGCCAACGTCCTGACTTTC
-,TRBJ1-2,TRBD1,TRBV7-2,CASSHMDRGPSGYTF,TGTGCCAGCAGCCATATGGACAGGGGGCCATCTGGCTACACCTTC
-,TRBJ1-5,-,TRBV27,CASSFSAGVNQPQHF,TGTGCCAGCAGTTTCAGTGCTGGGGTCAATCAGCCCCAGCATTTT
-,TRBJ1-5,-,TRBV7-2,CASSFADNQPQHF,TGTGCCAGCAGCTTCGCAGACAATCAGCCCCAGCATTTT
-,TRBJ1-2,TRBD1,TRBV7-2,CASSLRTGSNGYTF,TGTGCCAGCAGCTTAAGGACAGGCTCCAATGGCTACACCTTC
few,TRBJ1-3,-,TRBV18,CAATESSGNTIYF,TGTGCCGCTACAGAAAGCTCTGGAAACACCATATATTTT
-,TRBJ2-1,-,TRBV6-6,CASSYSPGSNEQFF,TGTGCCAGCAGTTACTCTCCCGGATCCAATGAGCAGTTCTTC
-,TRBJ1-5,TRBD1,TRBV19,CASSTAGQGMGQPQHF,TGTGCCAGTAGTACCGCGGGACAGGGGATGGGTCAGCCCCAGCATTTT
few,TRBJ1-2,TRBD1,TRBV7-2,CASTKDRVNYGYTF,TGTGCCAGCACCAAAGACAGGGTGAACTATGGCTACACCTTC
once,TRBJ2-4,-,TRBV11-2,CASRAPLARAKNIQYF,TGTGCCAGCAGAGCCCCATTGGCTCGAGCCAAAAACATTCAGTACTTC
-,TRBJ1-6,-,TRBV11-2,CASSPSSYNSPLHF,TGTGCCAGCAGCCCCAGCTCCTATAATTCACCCCTCCACTTT
-,TRBJ2-3,TRBD2,TRBV19,CASSMAGVGDTQYF,TGTGCCAGTAGTATGGCGGGGGTTGGGGATACGCAGTATTTT
-,TRBJ2-2,TRBD1,TRBV4-1,CASSLPSPGQNNTGELFF,TGCGCCAGCAGCCTCCCTAGTCCGGGACAGAATAACACCGGGGAGCTGTTTTTT
-,TRBJ2-5,-,TRBV29-1,CSVGGAETQYF,TGCAGCGTTGGGGGAGCTGAGACCCAGTACTTC
-,TRBJ1-1,-,TRBV19,CASSMIRGTEAFF,TGTGCCAGTAGTATGATAAGAGGGACTGAAGCTTTCTTT
-,TRBJ1-2,-,TRBV30,CAWRKGLEYGYTF,TGTGCCTGGAGGAAGGGTCTGGAGTATGGCTACACCTTC
-,TRBJ1-1,-,TRBV6-5,CASSYNLAMGTEAFF,TGTGCCAGCAGTTACAACTTGGCCATGGGCACTGAAGCTTTCTTT
-,TRBJ2-7,-,TRBV29-1,CSVKHSKNEQYF,TGCAGCGTTAAACACTCCAAAAACGAGCAGTACTTC
once,TRBJ1-1,-,TRBV6-5,CASSYSPGGPGTEAFF,TGTGCCAGCAGTTACTCCCCGGGAGGCCCCGGGACTGAAGCTTTCTTT
-,TRBJ1-1,TRBD1,TRBV6-5,CASSYSAGGNTEAFF,TGTGCCAGCAGTTACTCCGCAGGGGGGAACACTGAAGCTTTCTTT
-,TRBJ2-7,TRBD1,TRBV6-5,CASRAPGQSIYEQYF,TGTGCCAGCAGAGCTCCGGGACAGTCAATCTACGAGCAGTACTTC
-,TRBJ2-1,TRBD2,TRBV5-1,CASSLERGGEQFF,TGCGCCAGCAGCTTAGAGCGGGGGGGAGAGCAGTTCTTC
-,TRBJ2-7,-,TRBV7-2,CASSLEPTPSSYEQYF,TGTGCCAGCAGCTTAGAACCCACTCCCAGCTCCTACGAGCAGTACTTC
-,TRBJ2-7,TRBD1,TRBV5-1,CASSLRQGTYEQYF,TGCGCCAGCAGCTTGAGACAGGGCACCTACGAGCAGTACTTC
-,TRBJ1-2,-,TRBV5-6,CASSPSTYGYTF,TGTGCCAGCAGCCCTTCGACATATGGCTACACCTTC
-,TRBJ1-5,-,TRBV5-1,CASSLDPGESQPQHF,TGCGCCAGCAGCTTGGATCCAGGGGAAAGTCAGCCCCAGCATTTT
-,TRBJ1-4,TRBD1,TRBV7-9,CASSPGPGQGSRTNEKLFF,TGTGCCAGCAGCCCCGGGCCGGGACAGGGAAGTAGGACTAATGAAAAACTGTTTTTT
-,TRBJ2-3,TRBD1,TRBV6-1,CASSETGGGTDTQYF,TGTGCCAGCAGTGAGACAGGGGGCGGCACAGATACGCAGTATTTT